A single sample gave rise to the 2 T cell receptor beta chains below, sequenced in a study of blood T cell repertoires in COVID-19. The table came from immunoSEQ multiplex PCR; TCRdb's copy has only in-frame clones and leaves some out. The sample contains hundreds of thousands of clones, around 89% of which appear only once. Sample: peripheral blood. These receptors were taken from a man aged 35-49 years with acute or convalescent COVID-19.

The chain uses TRBV2 and TRBJ1-5; 7 bases map to TRBD1. The ends lost 1 base at V and 8 bases at J; junction bases unmatched: 2. Germline V gives CDR1 SNHLY, CDR2 FYNNEI. The CDR3 covers 13 residues. The CDR3 nucleotides read TGTGCCAGCAGTGAAGAGGGACAGAAGCCCCAGCATTTT. The encoded protein is CASSEEGQKPQHF.

The chain is built from TRBV19 and TRBJ1-1; TRBD1 is a possible D gene (5 bases). There are 15 residues in the CDR3. The V end lost 6 bases, the J end lost 4 bases, and 18 bases lay between the germline ends. Germline CDR1 reads LNHDA; CDR2 reads SQIVND (reference sequence). For the CDR3, the DNA is TGTGCCAGTAGGAACCATCCACTCGGGGGCACTGAAGCTTTCTTT. This translates into CASRNHPLGGTEAFF.